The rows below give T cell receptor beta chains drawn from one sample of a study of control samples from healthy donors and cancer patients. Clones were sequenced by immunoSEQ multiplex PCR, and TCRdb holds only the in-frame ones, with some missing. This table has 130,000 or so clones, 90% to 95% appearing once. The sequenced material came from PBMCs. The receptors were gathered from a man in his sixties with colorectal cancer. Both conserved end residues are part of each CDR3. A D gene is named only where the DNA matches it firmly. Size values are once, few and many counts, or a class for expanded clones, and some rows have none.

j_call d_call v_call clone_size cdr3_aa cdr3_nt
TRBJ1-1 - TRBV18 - CASSPQSVNTEAFF TGTGCCAGCTCACCACAGAGCGTTAACACTGAAGCTTTCTTT
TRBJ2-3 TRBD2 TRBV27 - CASSLSGGTDTQYF TGTGCCAGCAGTTTATCGGGGGGGACAGATACGCAGTATTTT
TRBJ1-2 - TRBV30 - CAWSQDSYYGYTF TGTGCCTGGAGTCAGGACAGTTACTATGGCTACACCTTC
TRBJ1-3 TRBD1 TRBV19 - CASSDRVLGNTIYF TGTGCCAGTAGTGACAGGGTCCTCGGAAACACCATATATTTT
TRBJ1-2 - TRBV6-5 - CASSLSTGISGYTF TGTGCCAGCAGTCTCTCGACGGGAATCTCTGGCTACACCTTC
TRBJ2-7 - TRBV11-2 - CASSYTQVEQYF TGTGCCAGCAGCTACACCCAGGTCGAGCAGTACTTC
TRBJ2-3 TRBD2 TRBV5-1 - CASSPLAGGSTDTQYF TGCGCCAGCAGCCCTCTAGCGGGGGGTAGCACAGATACGCAGTATTTT
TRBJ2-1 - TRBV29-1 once CSVGGDSDEQFF TGCAGCGTTGGGGGCGACAGCGATGAGCAGTTCTTC
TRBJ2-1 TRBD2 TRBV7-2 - CASSSLAGGPAHEQFF TGTGCCAGCAGCTCACTAGCGGGGGGGCCGGCTCATGAGCAGTTCTTC
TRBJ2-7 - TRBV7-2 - CASSTTGTVSYEQYF TGTGCCAGCAGCACAACCGGGACCGTCTCCTACGAGCAGTACTTC
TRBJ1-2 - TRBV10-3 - CAISEAPEGGGYTF TGTGCCATCAGTGAGGCCCCCGAAGGGGGAGGCTACACCTTC
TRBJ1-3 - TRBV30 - CAWSFGREQPRNTIYF TGTGCCTGGAGTTTCGGGCGGGAGCAACCAAGAAACACCATATATTTT
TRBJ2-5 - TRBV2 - CACLPRDYQETQYF TGTGCCTGTCTACCCCGGGACTACCAAGAGACCCAGTACTTC
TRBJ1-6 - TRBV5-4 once CASSLSGERSPLHF TGTGCCAGCAGCTTGTCAGGGGAACGATCACCCCTCCACTTT
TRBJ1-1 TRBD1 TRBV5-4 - CASTPDRGREAFF TGTGCCAGCACCCCGGACAGGGGGCGAGAAGCTTTCTTT
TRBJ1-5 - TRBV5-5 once CASGRSDSSNQPQHF TGTGCCAGCGGACGTTCGGACAGTAGCAATCAGCCCCAGCATTTT
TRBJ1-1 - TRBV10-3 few CAISEGGGVNTEAFF TGTGCCATCAGTGAAGGAGGGGGAGTGAACACTGAAGCTTTCTTT
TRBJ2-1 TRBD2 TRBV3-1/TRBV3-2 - CASSTGLAGLAQFF TGTGCCAGCAGCACGGGACTAGCGGGCCTCGCGCAGTTCTTC
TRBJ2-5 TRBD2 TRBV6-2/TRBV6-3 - CASSQSGGAGAKETQYF TGTGCCAGCAGCCAATCCGGGGGAGCGGGGGCCAAAGAGACCCAGTACTTC
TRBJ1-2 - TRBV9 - CASSLDSYGYTF TGTGCCAGCAGTCTTGACAGCTATGGCTACACCTTC
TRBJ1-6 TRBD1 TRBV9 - CASSVGDRGGNSPLHF TGTGCCAGCAGCGTGGGGGACAGGGGAGGTAATTCACCCCTCCACTTT
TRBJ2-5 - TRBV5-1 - CASSLGQYQETQYF TGCGCCAGCAGCTTGGGGCAGTACCAAGAGACCCAGTACTTC
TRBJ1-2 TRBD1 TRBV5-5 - CASSPGQGMVYGYTF TGTGCCAGCTCACCGGGACAGGGAATGGTCTATGGCTACACCTTC